This entry concerns a single T cell receptor (beta chain). Its target is not known. Two or more post-ART PBMC samples, plus at least one pre-ART sample, were available for each donor. Germline V gives CDR1 SEHNR, CDR2 FQNEAQ (reference sequence). The CDR3 spans 17 residues. J lost 8 bases, V lost 5 bases, and 20 bases had no gene match. The sample is drawn from a study of long-term antiretroviral therapy in people with HIV. At the survey level, the v3.0 immunoSEQ assay was run. Using immunoSEQ multiplex PCR, the repertoire was profiled, and TCRdb retains in-frame clones only, with some absent. The table includes around 30,000 clones, about 85% detected once. Regarding the study as a whole: Clones expanded before ART dominated the repertoire at all time points. Relative to transplant donor controls, diversity remained lower despite increasing after ART. Investigators report no available data on ART adherence, viral resistance or therapy changes.

The receptor was derived from a man between 18 and 35 years old with HIV. The sequencing used unsorted PBMCs, collected 1.1 years after starting antiretroviral therapy. The chain joins TRBV7-9 to TRBJ1-2; 7 bases fit TRBD1. The CDR3 loop reads CASSPPGGRMDRNGYTF. In DNA form, the CDR3 reads TGTGCCAGCAGCCCCCCCGGCGGGAGGATGGACAGGAACGGCTACACCTTC.